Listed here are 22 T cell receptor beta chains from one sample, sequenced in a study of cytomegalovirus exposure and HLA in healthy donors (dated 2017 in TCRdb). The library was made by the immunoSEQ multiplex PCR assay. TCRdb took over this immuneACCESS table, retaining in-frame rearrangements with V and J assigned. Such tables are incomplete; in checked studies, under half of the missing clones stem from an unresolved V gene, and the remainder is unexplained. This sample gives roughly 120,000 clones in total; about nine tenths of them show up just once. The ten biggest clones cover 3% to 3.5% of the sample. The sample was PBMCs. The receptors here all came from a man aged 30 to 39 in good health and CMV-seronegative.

The CDR3 DNA sequence: TGTGCCAGCAGCGTCGGGACAGGCAACTATAATTCACCCCTCCACTTT. Translating it yields CASSVGTGNYNSPLHF. The chain recombines TRBV9 with TRBJ1-6; 8 bases align to TRBD1. Germline V gene lookup returns CDR1 SGDLS and CDR2 YYNGEE. This CDR3 contains 16 residues. The J segment lost 3 bases and the V segment lost 2 bases, leaving 4 bases of the junction unmatched. Complete variable domain (other parts from reference TRBV9 and TRBJ1-6): DSGVTQTPKHLITATGQRVTLRCSPRSGDLSVYWYQQSLDQGLQFLIQYYNGEERAKGNILERFSAQQFPDLHSELNLSSLELGDSALYFCASSVGTGNYNSPLHFGNGTRLTVT.

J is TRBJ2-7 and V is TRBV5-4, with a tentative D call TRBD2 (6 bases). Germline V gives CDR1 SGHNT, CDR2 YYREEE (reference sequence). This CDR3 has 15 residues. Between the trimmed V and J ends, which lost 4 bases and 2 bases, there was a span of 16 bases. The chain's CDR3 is CASSLGGVLTYEQYF. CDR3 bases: TGTGCCAGCAGCCTCGGGGGAGTTTTGACCTACGAGCAGTACTTC.

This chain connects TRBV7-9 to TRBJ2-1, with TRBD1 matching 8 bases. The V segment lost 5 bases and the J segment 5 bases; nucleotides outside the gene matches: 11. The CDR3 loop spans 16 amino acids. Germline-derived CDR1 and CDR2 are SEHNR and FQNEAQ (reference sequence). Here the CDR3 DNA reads TGTGCCAGCAGCCCCCGAACCGGGACAGGACACAATGAGCAGTTCTTC. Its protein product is CASSPRTGTGHNEQFF.

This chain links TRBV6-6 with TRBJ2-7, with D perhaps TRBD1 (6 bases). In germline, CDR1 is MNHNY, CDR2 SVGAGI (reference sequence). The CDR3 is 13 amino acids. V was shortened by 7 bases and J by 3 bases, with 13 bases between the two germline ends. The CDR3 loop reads CASTLKQGYEQYF. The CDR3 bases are TGTGCCAGCACCCTAAAACAGGGCTACGAGCAGTACTTC.

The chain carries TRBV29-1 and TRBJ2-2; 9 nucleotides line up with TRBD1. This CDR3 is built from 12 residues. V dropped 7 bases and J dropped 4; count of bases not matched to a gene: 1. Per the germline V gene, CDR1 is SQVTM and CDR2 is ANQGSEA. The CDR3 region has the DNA TGCAGCGGACAGGGGGGCACCGGGGAGCTGTTTTTT. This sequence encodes CSGQGGTGELFF.

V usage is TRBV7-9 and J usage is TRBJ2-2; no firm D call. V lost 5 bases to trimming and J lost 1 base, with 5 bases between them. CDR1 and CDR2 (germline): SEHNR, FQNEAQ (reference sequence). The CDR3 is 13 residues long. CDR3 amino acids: CASSPGNTGELFF. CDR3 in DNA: TGTGCCAGCAGCCCAGGGAACACCGGGGAGCTGTTTTTT.

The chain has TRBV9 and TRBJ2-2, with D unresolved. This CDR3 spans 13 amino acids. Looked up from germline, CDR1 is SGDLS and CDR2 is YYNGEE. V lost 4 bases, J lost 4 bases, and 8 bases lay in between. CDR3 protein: CASSLASTGELFF. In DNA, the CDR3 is TGTGCCAGCAGCCTGGCTAGCACCGGGGAGCTGTTTTTT.

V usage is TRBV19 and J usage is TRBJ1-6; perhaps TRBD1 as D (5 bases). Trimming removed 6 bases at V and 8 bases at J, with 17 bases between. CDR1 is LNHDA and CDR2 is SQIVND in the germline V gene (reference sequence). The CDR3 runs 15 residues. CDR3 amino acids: CASSLMGQPDSPLHF. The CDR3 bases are TGTGCCAGTAGCCTAATGGGGCAGCCAGATTCACCCCTCCACTTT.

The DNA for the CDR3 is TGTGCCAGCAGCCTTTCCAGGGATGTGAACACTGAAGCTTTCTTT. Residues: CASSLSRDVNTEAFF. The rearrangement joins TRBV6-5 to TRBJ1-1; a possible D gene is TRBD1 (5 bases). Looked up from germline, CDR1 is MNHEY and CDR2 is SVGAGI. With 6 bases removed from V and 0 bases from J, the gap between germline ends came to 14 bases. The CDR3 loop spans 15 amino acids.

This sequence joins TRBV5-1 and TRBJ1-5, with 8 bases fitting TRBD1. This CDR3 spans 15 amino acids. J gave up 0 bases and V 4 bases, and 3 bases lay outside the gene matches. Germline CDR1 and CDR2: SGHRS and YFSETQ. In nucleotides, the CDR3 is TGCGCCAGCAGCCTCACAGGGGGTAGCAATCAGCCCCAGCATTTT. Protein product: CASSLTGGSNQPQHF.

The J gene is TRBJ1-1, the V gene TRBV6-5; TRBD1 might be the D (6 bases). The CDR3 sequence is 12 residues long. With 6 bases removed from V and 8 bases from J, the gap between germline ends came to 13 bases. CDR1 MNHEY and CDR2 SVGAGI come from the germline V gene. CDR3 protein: CASRLQGTEAFF. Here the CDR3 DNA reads TGTGCCAGCAGACTACAGGGAACCGAAGCTTTCTTT.

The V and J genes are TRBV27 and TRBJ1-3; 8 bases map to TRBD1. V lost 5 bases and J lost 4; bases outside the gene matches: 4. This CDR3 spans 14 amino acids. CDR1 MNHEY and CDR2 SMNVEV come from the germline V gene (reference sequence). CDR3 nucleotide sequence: TGTGCCAGCAGTCCGACAGGGGCGGGAAACACCATATATTTT. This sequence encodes CASSPTGAGNTIYF.

CDR3 nucleotide sequence: TGTGCCAGCAGCCTCCGGGACAGGGCAATCACCGGGGAGCTGTTTTTT. Translating it yields CASSLRDRAITGELFF. The chain is built from TRBV2 and TRBJ2-2; 9 nucleotides match TRBD1. The trim removed 6 bases at V and 4 bases at J, leaving 9 bases unmatched. Looked up from germline, CDR1 is SNHLY and CDR2 is FYNNEI. The CDR3 extends over 16 amino acids.

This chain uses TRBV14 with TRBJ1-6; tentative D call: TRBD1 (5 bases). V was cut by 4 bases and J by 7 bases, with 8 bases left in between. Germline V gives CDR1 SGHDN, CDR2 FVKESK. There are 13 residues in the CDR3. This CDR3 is CASSLAGNSPLHF. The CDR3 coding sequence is TGTGCCAGCAGCCTCGCAGGGAATTCACCCCTCCACTTT.

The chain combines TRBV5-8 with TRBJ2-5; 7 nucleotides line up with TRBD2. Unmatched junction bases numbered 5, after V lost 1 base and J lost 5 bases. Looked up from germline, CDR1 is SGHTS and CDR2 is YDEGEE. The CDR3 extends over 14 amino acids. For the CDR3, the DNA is TGTGCCAGCAGCTTGTTAAAGGGAGGGGAGACCCAGTACTTC. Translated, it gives CASSLLKGGETQYF.

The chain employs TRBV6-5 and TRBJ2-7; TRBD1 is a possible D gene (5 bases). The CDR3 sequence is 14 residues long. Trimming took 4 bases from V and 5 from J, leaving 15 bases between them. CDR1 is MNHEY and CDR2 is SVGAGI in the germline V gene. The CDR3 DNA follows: TGTGCCAGCAGTTGGGGCAGGGCGAGGAACGAGCAGTACTTC. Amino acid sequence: CASSWGRARNEQYF.

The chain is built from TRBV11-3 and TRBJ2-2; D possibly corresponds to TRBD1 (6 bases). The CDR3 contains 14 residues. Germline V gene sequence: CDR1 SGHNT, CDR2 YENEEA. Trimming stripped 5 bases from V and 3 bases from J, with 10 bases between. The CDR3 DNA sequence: TGTGCCAGCAGCCTACGACAGGACACCGGGGAGCTGTTTTTT. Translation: CASSLRQDTGELFF. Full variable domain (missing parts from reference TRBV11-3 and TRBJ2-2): EAGVVQSPRYKIIEKKQPVAFWCNPISGHNTLYWYLQNLGQGPELLIRYENEEAVDDSQLPKDRFSAERLKGVDSTLKIQPAELGDSAVYLCASSLRQDTGELFFGEGSRLTVL.

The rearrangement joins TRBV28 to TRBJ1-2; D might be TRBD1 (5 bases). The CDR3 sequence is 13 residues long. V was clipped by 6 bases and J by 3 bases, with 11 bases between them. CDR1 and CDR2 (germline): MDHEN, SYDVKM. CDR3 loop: CASRGGFDYGYTF. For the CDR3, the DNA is TGTGCCAGCAGGGGGGGTTTCGACTATGGCTACACCTTC.

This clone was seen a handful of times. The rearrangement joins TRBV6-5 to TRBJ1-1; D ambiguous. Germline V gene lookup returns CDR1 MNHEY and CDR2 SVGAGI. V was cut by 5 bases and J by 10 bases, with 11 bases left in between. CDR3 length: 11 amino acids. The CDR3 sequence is CASSGLAGAFF. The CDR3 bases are TGTGCCAGCAGTGGCTTGGCGGGAGCTTTCTTT.

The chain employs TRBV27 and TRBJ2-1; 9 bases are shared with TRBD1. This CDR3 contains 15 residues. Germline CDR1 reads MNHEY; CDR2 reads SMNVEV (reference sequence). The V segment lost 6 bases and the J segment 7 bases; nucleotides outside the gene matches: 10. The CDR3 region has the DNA TGTGCCAGCAGGCTACAGGGGGCCTTTGGAAATGAGCAGTTCTTC. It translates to CASRLQGAFGNEQFF.

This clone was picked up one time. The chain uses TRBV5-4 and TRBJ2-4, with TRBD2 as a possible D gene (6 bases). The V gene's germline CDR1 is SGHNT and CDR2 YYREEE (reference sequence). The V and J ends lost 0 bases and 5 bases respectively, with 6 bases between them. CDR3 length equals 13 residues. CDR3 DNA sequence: TGTGCCAGCAGCTTGGGGGGGGAAAACATTCAGTACTTC. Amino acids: CASSLGGENIQYF.

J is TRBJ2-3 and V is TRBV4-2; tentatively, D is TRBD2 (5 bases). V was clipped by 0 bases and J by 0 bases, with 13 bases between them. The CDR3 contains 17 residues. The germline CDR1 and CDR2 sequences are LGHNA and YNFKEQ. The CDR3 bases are TGTGCCAGCAGCCAAGACCCCCTAGCCTCTAGCACAGATACGCAGTATTTT. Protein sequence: CASSQDPLASSTDTQYF.